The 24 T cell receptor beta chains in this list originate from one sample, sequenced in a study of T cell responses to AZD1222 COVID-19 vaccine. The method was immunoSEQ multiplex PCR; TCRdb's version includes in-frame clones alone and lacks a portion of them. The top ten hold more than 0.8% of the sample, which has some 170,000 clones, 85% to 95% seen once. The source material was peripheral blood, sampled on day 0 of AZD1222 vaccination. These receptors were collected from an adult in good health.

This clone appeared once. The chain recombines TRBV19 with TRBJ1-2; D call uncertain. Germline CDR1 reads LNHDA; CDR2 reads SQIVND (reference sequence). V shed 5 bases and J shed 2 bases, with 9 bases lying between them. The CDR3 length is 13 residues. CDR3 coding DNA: TGTGCCAGTAGTCAAGAAAACAACTATGGCTACACCTTC. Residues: CASSQENNYGYTF.

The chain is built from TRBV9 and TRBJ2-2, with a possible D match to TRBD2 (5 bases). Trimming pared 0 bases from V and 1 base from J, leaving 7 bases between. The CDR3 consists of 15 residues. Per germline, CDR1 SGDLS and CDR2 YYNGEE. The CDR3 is CASSVGRENTGELFF. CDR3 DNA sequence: TGTGCCAGCAGCGTAGGACGGGAGAACACCGGGGAGCTGTTTTTT.

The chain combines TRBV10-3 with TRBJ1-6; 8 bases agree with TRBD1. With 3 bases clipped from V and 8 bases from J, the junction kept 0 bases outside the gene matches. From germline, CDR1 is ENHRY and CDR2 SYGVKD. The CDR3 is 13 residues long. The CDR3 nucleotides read TGTGCCATCAGTGAACAGGGGGATTCACCCCTCCACTTT. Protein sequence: CAISEQGDSPLHF.

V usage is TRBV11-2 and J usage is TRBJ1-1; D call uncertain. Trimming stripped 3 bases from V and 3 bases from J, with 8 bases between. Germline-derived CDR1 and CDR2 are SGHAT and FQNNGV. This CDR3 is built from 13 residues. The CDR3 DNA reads TGTGCCAGCAGCTTCATAGAACACACTGAAGCTTTCTTT. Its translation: CASSFIEHTEAFF.

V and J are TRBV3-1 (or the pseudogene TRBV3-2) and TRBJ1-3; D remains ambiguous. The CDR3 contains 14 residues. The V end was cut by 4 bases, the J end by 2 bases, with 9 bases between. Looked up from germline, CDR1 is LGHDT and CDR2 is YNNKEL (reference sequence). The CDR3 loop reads CASSRPGPGNTIYF. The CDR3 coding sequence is TGTGCCAGCAGCCGGCCAGGACCTGGAAACACCATATATTTT.

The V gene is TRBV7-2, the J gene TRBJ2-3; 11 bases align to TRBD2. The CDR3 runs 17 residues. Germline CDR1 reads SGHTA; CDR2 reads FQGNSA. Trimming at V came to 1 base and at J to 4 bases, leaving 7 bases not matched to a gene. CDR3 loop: CASSLGSSGGPADTQYF. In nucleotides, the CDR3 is TGTGCCAGCAGCTTAGGTTCTAGCGGGGGGCCAGCAGATACGCAGTATTTT.

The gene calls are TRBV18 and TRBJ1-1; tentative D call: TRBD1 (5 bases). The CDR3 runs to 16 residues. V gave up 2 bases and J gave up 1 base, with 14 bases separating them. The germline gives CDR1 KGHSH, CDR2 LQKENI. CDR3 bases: TGTGCCAGCTCACCATCGGGGGACTGGGGGAACACTGAAGCTTTCTTT. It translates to CASSPSGDWGNTEAFF.

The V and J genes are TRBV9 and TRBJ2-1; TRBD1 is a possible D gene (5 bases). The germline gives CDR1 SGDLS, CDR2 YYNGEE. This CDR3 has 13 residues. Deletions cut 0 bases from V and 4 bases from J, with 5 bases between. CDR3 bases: TGTGCCAGCAGCGTAGCAGGGTACAATGAGCAGTTCTTC. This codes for CASSVAGYNEQFF.

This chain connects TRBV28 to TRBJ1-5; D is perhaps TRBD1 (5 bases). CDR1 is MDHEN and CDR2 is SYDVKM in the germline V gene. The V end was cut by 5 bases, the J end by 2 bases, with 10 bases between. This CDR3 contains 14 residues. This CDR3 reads CASSLRGGNQPQHF. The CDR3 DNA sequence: TGTGCCAGCAGTCTAAGGGGTGGCAATCAGCCCCAGCATTTT.

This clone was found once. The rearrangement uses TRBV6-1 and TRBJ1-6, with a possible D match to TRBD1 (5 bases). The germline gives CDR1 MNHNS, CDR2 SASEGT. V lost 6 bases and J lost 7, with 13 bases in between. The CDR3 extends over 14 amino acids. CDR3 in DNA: TGTGCCAGCAGCACGTCCCCAGGGAATTCACCCCTCCACTTT. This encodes CASSTSPGNSPLHF.

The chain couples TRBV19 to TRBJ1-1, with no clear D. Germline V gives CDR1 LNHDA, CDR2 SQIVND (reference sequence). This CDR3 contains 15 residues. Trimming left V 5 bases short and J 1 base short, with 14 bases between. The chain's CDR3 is CASSFDLPSNTEAFF. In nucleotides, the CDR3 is TGTGCCAGTAGTTTCGATCTTCCATCGAACACTGAAGCTTTCTTT.

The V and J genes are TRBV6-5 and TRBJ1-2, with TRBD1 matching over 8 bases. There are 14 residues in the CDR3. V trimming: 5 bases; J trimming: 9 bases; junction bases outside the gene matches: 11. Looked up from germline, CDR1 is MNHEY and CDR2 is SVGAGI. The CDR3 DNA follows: TGTGCCAGCAGTCTCGACGGACAGGGAACGCGCTACACCTTC. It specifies CASSLDGQGTRYTF.

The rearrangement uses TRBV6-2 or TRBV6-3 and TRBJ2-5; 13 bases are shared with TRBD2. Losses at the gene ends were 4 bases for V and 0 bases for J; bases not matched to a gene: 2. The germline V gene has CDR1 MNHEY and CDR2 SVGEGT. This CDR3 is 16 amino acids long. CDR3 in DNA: TGTGCCAGCAGTTCGGGACTAGCGGGGTACCAAGAGACCCAGTACTTC. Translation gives CASSSGLAGYQETQYF.

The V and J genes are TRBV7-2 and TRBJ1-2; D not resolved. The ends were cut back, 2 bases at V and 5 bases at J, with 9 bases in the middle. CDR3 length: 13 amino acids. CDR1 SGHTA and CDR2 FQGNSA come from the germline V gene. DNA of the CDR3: TGTGCCAGCAGCTTAAGGAGGGAATATGGCTACACCTTC. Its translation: CASSLRREYGYTF.

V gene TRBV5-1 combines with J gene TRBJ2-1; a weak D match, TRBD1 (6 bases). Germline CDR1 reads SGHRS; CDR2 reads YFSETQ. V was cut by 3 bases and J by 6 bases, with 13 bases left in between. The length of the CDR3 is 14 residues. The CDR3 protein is CASSSKTGFNEQFF. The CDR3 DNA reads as TGCGCCAGCAGCTCAAAAACAGGGTTCAATGAGCAGTTCTTC.

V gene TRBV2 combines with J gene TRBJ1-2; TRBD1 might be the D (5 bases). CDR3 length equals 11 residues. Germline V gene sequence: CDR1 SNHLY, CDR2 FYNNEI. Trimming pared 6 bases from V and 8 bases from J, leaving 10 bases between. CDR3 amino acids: CASRGLSGYTF. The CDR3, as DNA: TGTGCCAGCAGGGGACTTTCGGGCTACACCTTC.

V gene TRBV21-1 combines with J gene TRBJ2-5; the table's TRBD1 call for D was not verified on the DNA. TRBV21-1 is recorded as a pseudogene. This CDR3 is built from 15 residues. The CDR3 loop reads CASSKEQGNQETQYF. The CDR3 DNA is TGTGCCAGCAGCAAAGAACAGGGTAACCAAGAGACCCAGTACTTC.

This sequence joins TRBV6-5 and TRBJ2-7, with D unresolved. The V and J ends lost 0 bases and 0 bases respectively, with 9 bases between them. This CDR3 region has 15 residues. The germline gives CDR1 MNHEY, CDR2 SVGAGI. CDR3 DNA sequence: TGTGCCAGCAGTTACTCGCCACAGAGCTCCTACGAGCAGTACTTC. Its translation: CASSYSPQSSYEQYF.

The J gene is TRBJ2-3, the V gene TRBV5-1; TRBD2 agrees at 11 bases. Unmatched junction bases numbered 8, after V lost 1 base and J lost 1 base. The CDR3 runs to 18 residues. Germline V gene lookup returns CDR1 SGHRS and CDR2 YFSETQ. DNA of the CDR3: TGCGCCAGCAGCTTGTTTGGTAGCGGGGGGGCCGGCACAGATACGCAGTATTTT. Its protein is CASSLFGSGGAGTDTQYF. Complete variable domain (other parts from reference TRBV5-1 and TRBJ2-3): KAGVTQTPRYLIKTRGQQVTLSCSPISGHRSVSWYQQTPGQGLQFLFEYFSETQRNKGNFPGRFSGRQFSNSRSEMNVSTLELGDSALYLCASSLFGSGGAGTDTQYFGPGTRLTVL.

The CDR3, as DNA: TGTGCCAGCAGCGCCCCGAGTCCCCGGGTACTAAACACCGGGGAGCTGTTTTTT. Translation gives CASSAPSPRVLNTGELFF. The chain employs TRBV21-1 and TRBJ2-2; TRBD2, as called in the table, went unchecked against the DNA. TRBV21-1 is a documented pseudogene. This CDR3 contains 18 residues.

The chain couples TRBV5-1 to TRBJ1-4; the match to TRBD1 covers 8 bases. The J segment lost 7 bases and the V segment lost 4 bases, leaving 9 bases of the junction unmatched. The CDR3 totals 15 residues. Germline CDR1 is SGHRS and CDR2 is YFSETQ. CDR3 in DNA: TGCGCCAGCAGCGCCACCGGGACAGGACTTGAAAAACTGTTTTTT. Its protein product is CASSATGTGLEKLFF.

CDR3 residues: CASSLSWGGSPLHF. The CDR3 DNA reads as TGTGCCAGCAGCTTGAGTTGGGGCGGTTCACCCCTCCACTTT. V and J are TRBV13 and TRBJ1-6; possible D gene TRBD1, 5 bases. CDR3 length: 14 amino acids. Germline V gene sequence: CDR1 PRHDT, CDR2 FYEKMQ (reference sequence). V was cut by 3 bases and J by 9 bases, with 12 bases left in between.

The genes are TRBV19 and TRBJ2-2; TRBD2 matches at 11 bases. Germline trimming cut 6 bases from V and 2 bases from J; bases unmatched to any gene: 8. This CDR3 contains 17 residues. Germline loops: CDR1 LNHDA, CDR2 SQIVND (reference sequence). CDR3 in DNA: TGTGCCAGTAGAGATATCGGGACTAGCGGAAACACCGGGGAGCTGTTTTTT. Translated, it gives CASRDIGTSGNTGELFF. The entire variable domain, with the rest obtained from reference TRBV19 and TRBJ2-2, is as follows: DGGITQSPKYLFRKEGQNVTLSCEQNLNHDAMYWYRQDPGQGLRLIYYSQIVNDFQKGDIAEGYSVSREKKESFPLTVTSAQKNPTAFYLCASRDIGTSGNTGELFFGEGSRLTVL.

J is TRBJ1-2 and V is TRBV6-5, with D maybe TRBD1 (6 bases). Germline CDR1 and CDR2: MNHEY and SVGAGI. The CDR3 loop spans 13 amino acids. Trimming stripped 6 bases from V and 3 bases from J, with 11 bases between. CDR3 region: CASRPDRHYGYTF. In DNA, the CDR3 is TGTGCCAGCAGACCGGACAGACACTATGGCTACACCTTC.